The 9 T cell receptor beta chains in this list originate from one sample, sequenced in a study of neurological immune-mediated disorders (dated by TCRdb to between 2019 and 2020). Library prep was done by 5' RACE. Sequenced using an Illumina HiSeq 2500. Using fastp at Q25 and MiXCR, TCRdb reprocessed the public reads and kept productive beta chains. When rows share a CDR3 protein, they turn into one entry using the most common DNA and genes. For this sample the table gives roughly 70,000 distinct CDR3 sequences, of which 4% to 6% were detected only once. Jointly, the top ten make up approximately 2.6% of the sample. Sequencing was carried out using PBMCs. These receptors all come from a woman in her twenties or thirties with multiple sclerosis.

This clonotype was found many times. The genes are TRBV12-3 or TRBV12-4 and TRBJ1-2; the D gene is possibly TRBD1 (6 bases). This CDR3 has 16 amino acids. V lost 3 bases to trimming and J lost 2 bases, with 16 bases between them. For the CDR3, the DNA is TGTGCCAGCAGTTTCAGCAATCGGGACAAGAACTATGGCTACACCTTC. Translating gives CASSFSNRDKNYGYTF.

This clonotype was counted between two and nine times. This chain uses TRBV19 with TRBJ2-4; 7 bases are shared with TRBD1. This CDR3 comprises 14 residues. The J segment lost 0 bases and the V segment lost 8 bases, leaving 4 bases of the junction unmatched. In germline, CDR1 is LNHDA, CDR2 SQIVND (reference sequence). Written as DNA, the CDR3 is TGTGCCAGTCAAGACAGGGCAGCCAAAAACATTCAGTACTTC. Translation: CASQDRAAKNIQYF.

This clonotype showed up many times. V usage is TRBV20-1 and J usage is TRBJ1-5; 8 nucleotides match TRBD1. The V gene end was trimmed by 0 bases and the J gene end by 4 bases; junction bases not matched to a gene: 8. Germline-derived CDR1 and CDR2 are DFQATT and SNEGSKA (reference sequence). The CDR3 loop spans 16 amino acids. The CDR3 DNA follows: TGCAGTGCTAGAGATCCCCAGGACAGGGAGAATCAGCCCCAGCATTTT. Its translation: CSARDPQDRENQPQHF.

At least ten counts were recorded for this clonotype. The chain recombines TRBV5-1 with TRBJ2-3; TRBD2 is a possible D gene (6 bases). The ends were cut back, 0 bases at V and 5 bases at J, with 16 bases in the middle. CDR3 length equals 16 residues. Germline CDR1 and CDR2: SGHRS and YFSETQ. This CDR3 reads CASSLEGSGGGDTQYF. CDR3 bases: TGCGCCAGCAGCTTGGAAGGGTCTGGGGGAGGAGATACGCAGTATTTT.

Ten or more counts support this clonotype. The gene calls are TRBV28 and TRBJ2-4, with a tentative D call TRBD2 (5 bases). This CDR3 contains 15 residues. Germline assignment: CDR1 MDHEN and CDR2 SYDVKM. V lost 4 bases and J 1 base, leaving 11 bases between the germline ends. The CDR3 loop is CASSSPGNAKNIQYF. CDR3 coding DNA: TGTGCCAGCAGTTCCCCCGGGAACGCCAAAAACATTCAGTACTTC.

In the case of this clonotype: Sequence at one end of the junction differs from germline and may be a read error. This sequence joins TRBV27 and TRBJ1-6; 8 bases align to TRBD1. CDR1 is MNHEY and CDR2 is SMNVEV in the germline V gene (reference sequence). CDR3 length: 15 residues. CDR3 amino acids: CASSSYDRGISPLNF. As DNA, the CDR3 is TGTGCCAGCAGTTCATACGACAGGGGTATTTCACCCCTCAACTTT.

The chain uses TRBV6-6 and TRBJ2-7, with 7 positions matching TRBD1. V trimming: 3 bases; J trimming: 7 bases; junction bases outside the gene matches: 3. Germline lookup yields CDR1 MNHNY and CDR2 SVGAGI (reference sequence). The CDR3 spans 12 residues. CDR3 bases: TGTGCCAGCAGTTATTCACAGGGGGAGCAGTACTTC. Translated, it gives CASSYSQGEQYF.

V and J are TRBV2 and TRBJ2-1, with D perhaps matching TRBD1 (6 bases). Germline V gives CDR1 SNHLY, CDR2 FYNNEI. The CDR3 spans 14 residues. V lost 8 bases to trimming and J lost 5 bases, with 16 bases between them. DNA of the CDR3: TGTGCCAGCGGGGGCCCTGGTAGTCACAATGAGCAGTTCTTC. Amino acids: CASGGPGSHNEQFF.

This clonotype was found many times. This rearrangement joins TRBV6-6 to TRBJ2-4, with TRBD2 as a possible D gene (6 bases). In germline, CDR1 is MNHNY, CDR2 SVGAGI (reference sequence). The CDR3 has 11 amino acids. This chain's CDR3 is CVAGTGNIQYF. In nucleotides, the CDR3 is TGTGTCGCGGGGACGGGAAACATTCAGTACTTC.